This T cell receptor (beta chain) came from a study of CD4 T cell repertoires in COVID-19. Across the study: CFSE-low cells expanded less than 13 days with IL-2, then restimulated with other coronavirus spikes.

The table came from immunoSEQ multiplex PCR; TCRdb's copy has only in-frame clones and leaves some out. The sample consists of around 8,200 clones, around 84% of them appearing once. About this clone: Its antigen is still unknown.

Germline CDR1 reads SGHRS; CDR2 reads YFSETQ. The germline V and J ends were trimmed by 0 bases and 2 bases, with 12 bases remaining between them. This CDR3 contains 15 residues. Findings and caveats of the study: Some SARS-CoV-2 clonotypes, between roughly 7 and 27%, recurred in SARS-CoV and/or HKU1 cultures.

The memory T cells were sequenced right after ex vivo isolation, without culture. Here the sequenced sample was effector memory CD4+ T cells from blood, taken before the COVID-19 pandemic. The TCR comes from a human donor who had COVID-19. The chain links TRBV5-1 to TRBJ2-7, with D maybe TRBD2 (7 bases). The CDR3 region is CASSLDGGAAYEQYF. The CDR3 DNA follows: TGCGCCAGCAGCTTGGATGGGGGGGCTGCCTACGAGCAGTACTTC.